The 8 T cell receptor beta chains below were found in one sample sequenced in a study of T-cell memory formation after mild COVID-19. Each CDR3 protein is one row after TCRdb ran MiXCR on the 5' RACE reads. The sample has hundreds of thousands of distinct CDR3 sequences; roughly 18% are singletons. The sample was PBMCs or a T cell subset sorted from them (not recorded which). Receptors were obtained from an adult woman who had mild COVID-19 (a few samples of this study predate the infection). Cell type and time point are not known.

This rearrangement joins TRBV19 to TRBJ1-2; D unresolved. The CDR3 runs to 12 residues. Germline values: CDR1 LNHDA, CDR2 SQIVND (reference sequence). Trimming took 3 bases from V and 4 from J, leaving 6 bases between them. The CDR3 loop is CASSIYLYGYTF. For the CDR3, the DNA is TGTGCCAGTAGTATCTACCTCTATGGCTACACCTTC.

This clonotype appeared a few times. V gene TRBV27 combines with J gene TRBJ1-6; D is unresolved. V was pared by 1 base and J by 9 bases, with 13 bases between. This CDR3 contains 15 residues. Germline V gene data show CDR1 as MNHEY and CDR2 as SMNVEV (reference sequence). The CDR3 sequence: CASSLYRGGSSPLHF. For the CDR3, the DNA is TGTGCCAGCAGTTTATACCGGGGTGGGAGTTCACCCCTCCACTTT.

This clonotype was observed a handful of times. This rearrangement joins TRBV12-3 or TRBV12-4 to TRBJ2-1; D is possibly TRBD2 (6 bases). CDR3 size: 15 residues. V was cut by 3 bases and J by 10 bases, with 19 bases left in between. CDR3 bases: TGTGCCAGCAGTTTCCGACTTACGGAGGGCTGGGAGCAGTTCTTC. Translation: CASSFRLTEGWEQFF.

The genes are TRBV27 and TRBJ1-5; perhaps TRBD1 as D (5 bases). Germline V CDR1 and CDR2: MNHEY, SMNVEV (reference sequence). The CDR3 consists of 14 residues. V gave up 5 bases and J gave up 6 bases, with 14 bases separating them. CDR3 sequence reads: CASSPSGLGQPQHF. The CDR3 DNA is TGTGCCAGCAGTCCCTCAGGGCTCGGTCAGCCCCAGCATTTT.

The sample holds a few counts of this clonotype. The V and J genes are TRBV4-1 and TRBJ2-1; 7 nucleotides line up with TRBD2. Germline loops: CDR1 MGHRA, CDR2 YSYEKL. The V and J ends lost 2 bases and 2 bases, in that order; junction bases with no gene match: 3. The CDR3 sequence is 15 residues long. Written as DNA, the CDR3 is TGCGCCAGCAGCCAATCGGGAGGCCCCTACAATGAGCAGTTCTTC. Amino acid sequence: CASSQSGGPYNEQFF.

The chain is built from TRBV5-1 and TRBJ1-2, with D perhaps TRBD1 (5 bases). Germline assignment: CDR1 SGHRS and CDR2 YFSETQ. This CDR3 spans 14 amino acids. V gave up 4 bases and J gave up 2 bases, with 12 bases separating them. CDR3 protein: CASSGTPRNYGYTF. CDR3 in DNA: TGCGCCAGCAGCGGGACCCCGAGGAACTATGGCTACACCTTC.

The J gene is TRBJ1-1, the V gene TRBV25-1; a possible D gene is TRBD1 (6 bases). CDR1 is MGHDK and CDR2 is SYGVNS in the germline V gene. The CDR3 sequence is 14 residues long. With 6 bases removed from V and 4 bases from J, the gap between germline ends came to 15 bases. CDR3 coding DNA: TGTGCCAGCAGCGTACAGGGTAGGGCCACTGAAGCTTTCTTT. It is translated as CASSVQGRATEAFF.

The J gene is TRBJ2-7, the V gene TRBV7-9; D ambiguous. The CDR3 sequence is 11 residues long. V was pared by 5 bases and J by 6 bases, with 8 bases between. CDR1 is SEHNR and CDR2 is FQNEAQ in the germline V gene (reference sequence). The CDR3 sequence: CASSAVGEQYF. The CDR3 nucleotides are TGTGCCAGCAGCGCCGTCGGCGAGCAGTACTTC.